A single sample gave rise to the 2 T cell receptor beta chains below, sequenced in a study of vaccination and CD4 T cells after COVID-19. CD4+ T cells that had been cultured provided DNA sequenced with the Oncomine TCR Beta short-read assay. Via MiXCR, TCRdb re-called the PCR reads, giving one row per CDR3 protein. Among 9,500 to 10,000 distinct CDR3 sequences listed, less than 40% were seen once. The treatment is: roughly 10-day PBMC culture with coronavirus spike peptide pools or control peptides (ViraFEST assay). The collection of CD4+ T cells from the unexposed donor took place before the COVID-19 pandemic (2011-2018). These receptors' targets are unknown. Sequenced sample: CD4+ T cells from blood, cultured in vitro. These receptors came from a human donor in good health.

The V call is TRBV7-6, the J call TRBJ1-4; 9 bases match TRBD1. Trimming took 5 bases from V and 7 from J; bases not matched to a gene: 5. CDR1 and CDR2 from the germline V gene are SGHVS and FNYEAQ. The CDR3 runs to 14 residues. CDR3 sequence reads: CASSGGTGPEKLFF. The CDR3 DNA follows: TGTGCCAGCAGCGGAGGGACAGGGCCTGAAAAACTGTTTTTT.

This clonotype has only a few counts. V usage is TRBV5-4 and J usage is TRBJ2-5, with D maybe TRBD1 (6 bases). Germline loops: CDR1 SGHNT, CDR2 YYREEE (reference sequence). The CDR3 consists of 15 residues. Trimming stripped 2 bases from V and 3 bases from J, with 14 bases between. In DNA, the CDR3 is TGTGCCAGCAGCTTATACAGGGCCGGTGAAGAGACCCAGTACTTC. Translated: CASSLYRAGEETQYF.